One sample yielded the 7 T cell receptor beta chains listed below, sequenced in a study of response to subunit inactivated influenza vaccine. Using its own MiXCR run on the RT-PCR reads, TCRdb lists one record per CDR3 protein. Seen here are roughly 630,000 distinct CDR3 sequences, 14% observed once, and the top ten hold roughly 7.6%. The sample was PBMCs from blood, taken 14 to 15 days before vaccination. The receptors shown here come from a man aged 45 to 65 who received an inactivated influenza vaccine.

The genes are TRBV6-1 and TRBJ2-7; 7 bases fit TRBD2. The CDR3 sequence is 13 residues long. Unmatched junction bases numbered 5, after V lost 5 bases and J lost 4 bases. Germline values: CDR1 MNHNS, CDR2 SASEGT. The DNA of the CDR3 is TGTGCCAGCAGTCCTCACGGGGGGTACGAGCAGTACTTC. It specifies CASSPHGGYEQYF.

In this sample, this clonotype turned up a few times. The CDR3 DNA is TGTGCCAGCAGTTCCTTAGCCGGACACGAGCAGTACTTC. This sequence encodes CASSSLAGHEQYF. V is TRBV6-2 or TRBV6-3 and J is TRBJ2-7, with no clear D. The V gene lost 4 bases and the J gene lost 5 bases, with 12 bases spanning the gap. Looked up from germline, CDR1 is MNHEY and CDR2 is SVGEGT. The CDR3 has 13 amino acids.

This clonotype came up a few times. The chain links TRBV27 to TRBJ2-1, with 8 bases matching TRBD2. There are 14 residues in the CDR3. The V and J ends lost 6 bases and 8 bases, in that order; junction bases with no gene match: 9. Germline loops: CDR1 MNHEY, CDR2 SMNVEV (reference sequence). In nucleotides, the CDR3 is TGTGCCAGCAGACGGAGCGGGGGCGGCTATGAGCAGTTCTTC. Translating it yields CASRRSGGGYEQFF.

The rearrangement joins TRBV13 to TRBJ2-7, with a possible D match to TRBD1 (5 bases). V lost 10 bases to trimming and J lost 3 bases, with 19 bases between them. The CDR3 runs to 14 residues. Looked up from germline, CDR1 is PRHDT and CDR2 is FYEKMQ (reference sequence). CDR3: CAMGPDRRCYEQYF. The CDR3 DNA reads as TGTGCCATGGGCCCCGACAGACGCTGCTACGAGCAGTACTTC.

This clonotype was seen a handful of times. The chain combines TRBV2 with TRBJ2-5, with D possibly matching TRBD1 (5 bases). CDR1 is SNHLY, CDR2 FYNNEI, per germline. Trimming pared 6 bases from V and 3 bases from J, leaving 11 bases between. CDR3 size: 13 residues. The CDR3 nucleotides are TGTGCCAGCAGCAGCCGACAGAAAGAGACCCAGTACTTC. Encoded protein: CASSSRQKETQYF.

In its sample, this clonotype was seen many times. The V and J genes are TRBV6-1 and TRBJ1-5, with a tentative D call TRBD1 (6 bases). CDR3 length: 15 residues. V lost 5 bases and J lost 6, with 17 bases in between. Germline V lookup: CDR1 MNHNS, CDR2 SASEGT. Here the CDR3 reads CASSPTGGAGQPQHF. CDR3 sequence (DNA): TGTGCCAGCAGTCCGACAGGCGGGGCGGGTCAGCCCCAGCATTTT.

Ten or more counts support this clonotype. The chain couples TRBV20-1 to TRBJ1-5; D is unclear. Trimming took off 0 bases at V and 3 bases at J, with 15 bases between the two ends. Germline loops: CDR1 DFQATT, CDR2 SNEGSKA (reference sequence). CDR3 length: 16 amino acids. The CDR3 DNA sequence: TGCAGTGCTAGAGATGCGCGGCAGAGCGTCAATCAGCCCCAGCATTTT. This gives the protein CSARDARQSVNQPQHF.